Listed below are T cell receptor beta chains from one sample, sequenced in a study of blood T cell repertoires in COVID-19. TCRdb's table, derived via immunoSEQ multiplex PCR, lists solely in-frame clones and lacks some. The sample includes about 250,000 clones, roughly 88% of them seen just once. The sample taken for sequencing was peripheral blood. Receptor source: a woman aged 30 to 39 with COVID-19, enrolled during active disease. CDR3s include the opening cysteine and the closing phenylalanine or tryptophan. D genes are given only for firm matches. Clone size, where shown, is once, few, many, or a class for clones that have expanded.

clone_size: once
v_call: TRBV27
d_call: TRBD1
j_call: TRBJ2-3
cdr3_nt: TGTGCCAGCAGTGGGACAGTTAGTAGCACAGATACGCAGTATTTT
cdr3_aa: CASSGTVSSTDTQYF

clone_size: .
v_call: TRBV5-5
d_call: TRBD2
j_call: TRBJ2-7
cdr3_nt: TGTGCCAGCAGCTTGGCCCTAGCGGGATATGACGAGCAGTACTTC
cdr3_aa: CASSLALAGYDEQYF

clone_size: once
v_call: TRBV10-3
d_call: TRBD1
j_call: TRBJ1-1
cdr3_nt: TGTGCCATCAGTTACGGACAGGGGGCTGAAGCTTTCTTT
cdr3_aa: CAISYGQGAEAFF

clone_size: .
v_call: TRBV10-2
d_call: .
j_call: TRBJ2-3
cdr3_nt: TGCGCCAGCAGTGGGGGGCCCCCAGATACGCAGTATTTT
cdr3_aa: CASSGGPPDTQYF

clone_size: .
v_call: TRBV18
d_call: TRBD2
j_call: TRBJ2-1
cdr3_nt: TGTGCCAGCTCGCTAGGACTAGCGGGAGACGGTGAGCAGTTCTTC
cdr3_aa: CASSLGLAGDGEQFF

clone_size: once
v_call: TRBV9
d_call: .
j_call: TRBJ1-6
cdr3_nt: TGTGCCAGCAGCGACGGAAGCGGTTCACCCCTCCACTTT
cdr3_aa: CASSDGSGSPLHF

clone_size: .
v_call: TRBV6-5
d_call: .
j_call: TRBJ1-4
cdr3_nt: TGTGCCAGCAGTCGTGAAGGGGGAAAACTGTTTTTT
cdr3_aa: CASSREGGKLFF

clone_size: .
v_call: TRBV6-5
d_call: TRBD1
j_call: TRBJ2-7
cdr3_nt: TGTGCCAGCAAATCGACAGGGGGCCTCTCCTACGAGCAGTACTTC
cdr3_aa: CASKSTGGLSYEQYF

clone_size: .
v_call: TRBV30
d_call: .
j_call: TRBJ1-2
cdr3_nt: TGTGCCTGGAGTATGAGTTATGGCTACACCTTC
cdr3_aa: CAWSMSYGYTF

clone_size: .
v_call: TRBV4-1
d_call: TRBD2
j_call: TRBJ2-3
cdr3_nt: TGCGCCAGCAGCCCGGGACTAGTAACAGATACGCAGTATTTT
cdr3_aa: CASSPGLVTDTQYF

clone_size: .
v_call: TRBV20-1
d_call: .
j_call: TRBJ2-3
cdr3_nt: TGCAGTGCTAGTGACAGCGTGGATACGCAGTATTTT
cdr3_aa: CSASDSVDTQYF

clone_size: .
v_call: TRBV21-1
d_call: .
j_call: TRBJ2-3
cdr3_nt: TGTGCCAGCAGCAAAGGTCGGCAGGGTACAGCAGATACGCAGTATTTT
cdr3_aa: CASSKGRQGTADTQYF

clone_size: .
v_call: TRBV11-3
d_call: .
j_call: TRBJ2-4
cdr3_nt: TGTGCCAGCAGCCACCTAGGCAGTTTAGCCAAAAACATTCAGTACTTC
cdr3_aa: CASSHLGSLAKNIQYF

clone_size: .
v_call: TRBV19
d_call: TRBD1
j_call: TRBJ2-2
cdr3_nt: TGTGCCAGTAGCCCCCGGTTCGGGACAGGGGTGGCCGGGGAGCTGTTTTTT
cdr3_aa: CASSPRFGTGVAGELFF

clone_size: .
v_call: TRBV10-2
d_call: .
j_call: TRBJ2-1
cdr3_nt: TGCGCCAGCTCCCGGGGTCTAGGGCTCAACAATGAGCAGTTCTTC
cdr3_aa: CASSRGLGLNNEQFF

clone_size: .
v_call: TRBV5-4
d_call: TRBD2
j_call: TRBJ2-5
cdr3_nt: TGTGCCAGCAGGCGGGCGGGGGGGCCCCAAGAGACCCAGTACTTC
cdr3_aa: CASRRAGGPQETQYF

clone_size: few
v_call: TRBV2
d_call: .
j_call: TRBJ1-3
cdr3_nt: TGTGCCAGCAGTGGACTTGGGGCTCTCTCTGGAAACACCATATATTTT
cdr3_aa: CASSGLGALSGNTIYF

clone_size: .
v_call: TRBV5-4
d_call: TRBD2
j_call: TRBJ2-5
cdr3_nt: TGTGCCAGCAGCTTGGGGGCGGGGGGGGGCGGAGAGACCCAGTACTTC
cdr3_aa: CASSLGAGGGGETQYF

clone_size: .
v_call: TRBV7-9
d_call: TRBD1
j_call: TRBJ2-1
cdr3_nt: TGTGCCAGCAGCCCGGGGGGAGGGACAGGGGTTGGTGAGCAGTTCTTC
cdr3_aa: CASSPGGGTGVGEQFF

clone_size: .
v_call: TRBV28
d_call: TRBD1
j_call: TRBJ1-6
cdr3_nt: TGTGCCAGCAGTTCGGGACAGGTTTATTCACCCCTCCACTTT
cdr3_aa: CASSSGQVYSPLHF

clone_size: once
v_call: TRBV28
d_call: .
j_call: TRBJ1-2
cdr3_nt: TGTGCCAGCAGTGTACGAGAAGATGGCTACACCTTC
cdr3_aa: CASSVREDGYTF

clone_size: many
v_call: TRBV29-1
d_call: .
j_call: TRBJ2-7
cdr3_nt: TGCAGCGTTGCGTCGGGGGCCTACGAGCAGTACTTC
cdr3_aa: CSVASGAYEQYF

clone_size: .
v_call: TRBV30
d_call: TRBD2
j_call: TRBJ2-1
cdr3_nt: TGTGCCTGGATCGGGACTAGATACAATGAGCAGTTCTTC
cdr3_aa: CAWIGTRYNEQFF

clone_size: .
v_call: TRBV27
d_call: TRBD2
j_call: TRBJ2-3
cdr3_nt: TGTGCCAGCACCCCTAGGGCCCTAGCGGGGTTAGACACAGATACGCAGTATTTT
cdr3_aa: CASTPRALAGLDTDTQYF

clone_size: .
v_call: TRBV19
d_call: .
j_call: TRBJ1-1
cdr3_nt: TGTGCCAGTAGGACACAGGGTGCTAGTGGCACTGAAGCTTTCTTT
cdr3_aa: CASRTQGASGTEAFF

clone_size: .
v_call: TRBV24-1
d_call: TRBD2
j_call: TRBJ2-2
cdr3_nt: TGTGCCACCAGTACAAGGCGGGGGGGGGCGCTGTTTTTT
cdr3_aa: CATSTRRGGALFF

clone_size: .
v_call: TRBV29-1
d_call: TRBD1
j_call: TRBJ1-2
cdr3_nt: TGCAGCGCCTCGGGACAGGGGGTCGACTATGGCTACACCTTC
cdr3_aa: CSASGQGVDYGYTF

clone_size: .
v_call: TRBV27
d_call: TRBD1
j_call: TRBJ2-7
cdr3_nt: TGTGCCAGCAGTTTAATTGGGACAGCCTACGAGCAGTACTTC
cdr3_aa: CASSLIGTAYEQYF

clone_size: .
v_call: TRBV28
d_call: TRBD1
j_call: TRBJ2-3
cdr3_nt: TGTGCCAGCAGTGCTCCGCCGGGACAGGGGATTAACACAGATACGCAGTATTTT
cdr3_aa: CASSAPPGQGINTDTQYF

clone_size: .
v_call: TRBV7-2
d_call: TRBD1
j_call: TRBJ1-5
cdr3_nt: TGTGCCAGCAGAAGGACAGGGGGCGGTTTGCAGCCCCAGCATTTT
cdr3_aa: CASRRTGGGLQPQHF

clone_size: .
v_call: TRBV4-3
d_call: TRBD2
j_call: TRBJ2-1
cdr3_nt: TGCGCCAGCAGCCAAGATGGCCTAGCGGCGCGGAATGAGCAGTTCTTC
cdr3_aa: CASSQDGLAARNEQFF

clone_size: .
v_call: TRBV28
d_call: .
j_call: TRBJ1-5
cdr3_nt: TGTGCCACCCTGGTGGGGCCTTATCAGCCCCAGCATTTT
cdr3_aa: CATLVGPYQPQHF

clone_size: .
v_call: TRBV28
d_call: TRBD2
j_call: TRBJ2-3
cdr3_nt: TGTGCCAGCAGTTTCGGGGGGGGCGTTGATACGCAGTATTTT
cdr3_aa: CASSFGGGVDTQYF

clone_size: once
v_call: TRBV7-8
d_call: .
j_call: TRBJ2-2
cdr3_nt: TGTGCCAGCCTTCAGGGTCCGAACACCGGGGAGCTGTTTTTT
cdr3_aa: CASLQGPNTGELFF

clone_size: .
v_call: TRBV6-1
d_call: .
j_call: TRBJ2-3
cdr3_nt: TGTGCCAGCAGTGAAGACCTGCCGACTAGCACAGATACGCAGTATTTT
cdr3_aa: CASSEDLPTSTDTQYF

clone_size: .
v_call: TRBV6-5
d_call: .
j_call: TRBJ2-3
cdr3_nt: TGTGCCAGCAGTTATAATCGCCCAGGCACAGATACGCAGTATTTT
cdr3_aa: CASSYNRPGTDTQYF

clone_size: .
v_call: TRBV11-3
d_call: TRBD2
j_call: TRBJ2-1
cdr3_nt: TGTGCCAGCAGCCTATACGGGACTAGCGTCATGAATGAGCAGTTCTTC
cdr3_aa: CASSLYGTSVMNEQFF

clone_size: .
v_call: TRBV24-1
d_call: .
j_call: TRBJ1-2
cdr3_nt: TGTGCCACCAGTGACCCACCCGGCAGGAAGGGGTTTGGTGGCTACACCTTC
cdr3_aa: CATSDPPGRKGFGGYTF

clone_size: few
v_call: TRBV3-1/TRBV3-2
d_call: .
j_call: TRBJ1-1
cdr3_nt: TGTGCCAGCAGCCAAGTAGTTGGCACTGAAGCTTTCTTT
cdr3_aa: CASSQVVGTEAFF

clone_size: .
v_call: TRBV6-5
d_call: .
j_call: TRBJ2-1
cdr3_nt: TGTGCCAGCAGTTACGAGAGTCCGGGGGTAAACAATGAGCAGTTCTTC
cdr3_aa: CASSYESPGVNNEQFF

clone_size: .
v_call: TRBV7-6
d_call: TRBD2
j_call: TRBJ2-5
cdr3_nt: TGTGCCAGCAGCCCCAGACTAGCGGGAGTGGAGACCCAGTACTTC
cdr3_aa: CASSPRLAGVETQYF

clone_size: .
v_call: TRBV5-1
d_call: TRBD2
j_call: TRBJ2-1
cdr3_nt: TGCGCCAGCAGCTTTCACAGAGTACTAGCGGGAGGGCCCCTCGTCTACAATGAGCAGTTCTTC
cdr3_aa: CASSFHRVLAGGPLVYNEQFF

clone_size: once
v_call: TRBV5-1
d_call: TRBD2
j_call: TRBJ2-1
cdr3_nt: TGCGCCAGCAGCGCTAGCGGGAGGACTAACAATGAGCAGTTCTTC
cdr3_aa: CASSASGRTNNEQFF

clone_size: .
v_call: TRBV15
d_call: TRBD1
j_call: TRBJ2-5
cdr3_nt: TGTGCCACCAGCAGAGACAGGGGGAAGGGAGAGACCCAGTACTTC
cdr3_aa: CATSRDRGKGETQYF

clone_size: once
v_call: TRBV11-2
d_call: .
j_call: TRBJ1-1
cdr3_nt: TGTGCCAGCCTTGGGCGGGGGGAGGCTTTCTTT
cdr3_aa: CASLGRGEAFF

clone_size: few
v_call: TRBV10-3
d_call: TRBD2
j_call: TRBJ2-5
cdr3_nt: TGTGCCATCAGTGACCCACCGCAGCGGGGGGCGGGGGAAGGGCGAGAGACCCAGTACTTC
cdr3_aa: CAISDPPQRGAGEGRETQYF

clone_size: .
v_call: TRBV3-1/TRBV3-2
d_call: TRBD2
j_call: TRBJ2-3
cdr3_nt: TGTGCCAGCAGACGCGGACTAGTCGGGGATACGCAGTATTTT
cdr3_aa: CASRRGLVGDTQYF

clone_size: once
v_call: TRBV2
d_call: TRBD1
j_call: TRBJ2-6
cdr3_nt: TGTGCCAGCAGCCCTCCGGGACAGGGGGCTTCTGGGGCCAACGTCCTGACTTTC
cdr3_aa: CASSPPGQGASGANVLTF

clone_size: .
v_call: TRBV4-3
d_call: .
j_call: TRBJ2-3
cdr3_nt: TGCGCCAGCAGCCGCGCTTGGCGGACTACCACAGATACGCAGTATTTT
cdr3_aa: CASSRAWRTTTDTQYF